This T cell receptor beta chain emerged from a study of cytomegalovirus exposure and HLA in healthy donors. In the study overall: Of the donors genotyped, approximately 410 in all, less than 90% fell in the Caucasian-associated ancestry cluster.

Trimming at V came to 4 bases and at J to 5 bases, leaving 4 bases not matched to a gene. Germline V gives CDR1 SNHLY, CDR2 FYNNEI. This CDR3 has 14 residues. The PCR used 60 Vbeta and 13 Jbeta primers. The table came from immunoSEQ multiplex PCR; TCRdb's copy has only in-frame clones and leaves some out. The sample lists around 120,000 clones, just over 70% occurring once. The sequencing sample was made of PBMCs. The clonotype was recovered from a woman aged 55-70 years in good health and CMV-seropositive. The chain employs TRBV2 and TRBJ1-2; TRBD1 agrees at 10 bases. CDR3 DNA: TGTGCCAGCAGTGGGGGACAGGGGAAGTATGGCTACACCTTC. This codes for CASSGGQGKYGYTF.